This T cell receptor beta chain was found in a study of blood T cell repertoires in COVID-19. As processed by the authors: It was from reference gene primer amplification that nucleated cell counts were estimated. The assay was immunoSEQ multiplex PCR, and TCRdb's table has in-frame clones only and misses some. V, J and clone size were drawn from that table, and D and trimming were deduced from the DNA. The sample lists roughly 59,000 clones; about 81% were seen once. Germline CDR1 is KGHSH and CDR2 is LQKENI. The CDR3 runs to 15 residues. Trimming removed 5 bases from V and 0 bases from J, with 13 bases in between. This clone was observed a few times.

The sequencing sample was made of peripheral blood. The clonotype comes from a man at least 80 years old with acute or convalescent COVID-19. The chain has TRBV18 and TRBJ1-1; tentative D call: TRBD1 (5 bases). The CDR3: CASSAEARVNTEAFF. The CDR3, as DNA: TGTGCCAGCTCAGCGGAAGCCAGGGTGAACACTGAAGCTTTCTTT.